Detailed here is one T cell receptor beta chain. Source study methods: Amplification from reference gene primers served as the basis for estimated nucleated cell counts. Libraries were prepared by immunoSEQ multiplex PCR; TCRdb keeps only in-frame clonotypes and omits some of them. V and J calls and clone size are as listed in that table; D and trimming were resolved from the DNA. Of some 220,000 clones in the sample, 70% to 90% were seen once. This sample stems from a study of blood T cell repertoires in COVID-19. Background on the study: Specimens from acute and convalescent COVID-19 originated in the United States, Italy and Spain. PBMCs, B-cell-depleted T cells, or T cells were the source of the cDNA or gDNA that made up the material.

CDR1 DFQATT and CDR2 SNEGSKA come from the germline V gene (reference sequence). CDR3 length: 16 residues. Trimming removed 3 bases from V and 7 bases from J, with 22 bases in between. The specimen was peripheral blood. The source of this sequence is a man aged 50-59 years who had recovered from COVID-19. This chain uses TRBV20-1 with TRBJ2-1; perhaps TRBD1 as D (6 bases). The CDR3 DNA is TGCAGTGCTAGTAGGAGAGACAGGCCCCGAGGGAATGAGCAGTTCTTC. Protein sequence: CSASRRDRPRGNEQFF.